A selection of T cell receptor beta chains follows, all from one sample in a study of cytomegalovirus exposure and HLA in healthy donors. The assay was immunoSEQ multiplex PCR, and TCRdb's table has in-frame clones only and misses some. Of roughly 200,000 clones in the sample, about 80% were seen once. Specimen: PBMCs. These receptors were taken from a man in his thirties or forties in good health and CMV-seronegative. CDR3s include the opening cysteine and the closing phenylalanine or tryptophan. The order of the fields is D gene, J gene, clone size, V gene, CDR3 protein, CDR3 DNA. The D gene is left open where the match is weak. Expanded clones get a size class; other rows say once, few or many, or leave the size out.

>TRBD1|TRBJ1-5|few|TRBV19
CASSARQGIGPQPQHF
TGTGCCAGTAGTGCCCGACAGGGAATCGGCCCTCAGCCCCAGCATTTT
>NA|TRBJ1-1|NA|TRBV10-3
CAISDSAGMNTEAFF
TGTGCCATCAGTGACTCCGCGGGAATGAACACTGAAGCTTTCTTT
>NA|TRBJ2-1|NA|TRBV28
CASSAPIRGGNEQFF
TGTGCCAGCAGTGCGCCCATCCGAGGAGGGAATGAGCAGTTCTTC
>NA|TRBJ2-3|NA|TRBV29-1
CSVDRLDTQYF
TGCAGCGTTGATCGACTAGATACGCAGTATTTT
>TRBD2|TRBJ2-7|NA|TRBV5-5
CASSLGVAGGIYEQYF
TGTGCCAGCAGCTTGGGGGTAGCGGGAGGGATATACGAGCAGTACTTC
>NA|TRBJ2-1|NA|TRBV27
CASSLPRDNEQFF
TGTGCCAGCAGTTTACCCCGAGACAATGAGCAGTTCTTC
>TRBD1|TRBJ2-7|NA|TRBV4-1
CASSRPPGQGAGEQYF
TGCGCCAGCAGCCGACCACCCGGGCAGGGGGCGGGCGAGCAGTACTTC
>NA|TRBJ2-1|NA|TRBV10-1
CASSAAGYNEQFF
TGCGCCAGCAGTGCAGCAGGATACAATGAGCAGTTCTTC
>TRBD2|TRBJ2-3|NA|TRBV7-3
CASSLGLAGGTDTQYF
TGTGCCAGCAGCCTCGGACTAGCGGGAGGCACAGATACGCAGTATTTT
>NA|TRBJ1-1|NA|TRBV4-1
CASSQARLMNTEAFF
TGCGCCAGCAGCCAAGCCAGGCTAATGAACACTGAAGCTTTCTTT
>NA|TRBJ1-5|NA|TRBV2
CASSARGSSNQPQHF
TGTGCCAGCAGTGCTAGGGGCTCTAGCAATCAGCCCCAGCATTTT
>TRBD1|TRBJ2-5|NA|TRBV7-9
CASSLVDRARETQYF
TGTGCCAGCAGCTTAGTGGACAGGGCGCGGGAGACCCAGTACTTC
>TRBD1|TRBJ2-3|NA|TRBV19
CASSIMGQGADTQYF
TGTGCCAGTAGTATAATGGGACAGGGGGCAGATACGCAGTATTTT
>TRBD1|TRBJ1-2|NA|TRBV7-9
CASSSKLTGSYGYTF
TGTGCCAGCAGCTCAAAATTGACAGGGAGTTATGGCTACACCTTC
>TRBD1|TRBJ1-4|NA|TRBV11-2
CASSLSGRGVDEKLFF
TGTGCCAGCAGCTTATCGGGCAGGGGGGTAGATGAAAAACTGTTTTTT
>TRBD2|TRBJ2-1|NA|TRBV9
CASSVVGGRGDEQFF
TGTGCCAGCAGCGTAGTCGGCGGGAGGGGTGATGAGCAGTTCTTC
>TRBD2|TRBJ2-5|NA|TRBV28
CASSTLRTSGRRDETQYF
TGTGCCAGCAGTACTTTGAGGACTAGCGGGAGACGGGATGAGACCCAGTACTTC
>TRBD2|TRBJ2-1|NA|TRBV11-2
CASRRLAGGPEQFF
TGTGCCAGCAGGCGACTAGCGGGAGGGCCTGAGCAGTTCTTC
>NA|TRBJ1-5|NA|TRBV15
CATSRAGDQPQHF
TGTGCCACCAGCAGAGCAGGGGATCAGCCCCAGCATTTT
>TRBD2|TRBJ2-7|NA|TRBV4-1
CASSQGAGGRSYEQYF
TGCGCCAGCAGCCAAGGTGCGGGAGGGCGATCCTACGAGCAGTACTTC
>TRBD2|TRBJ2-1|NA|TRBV27
CASSWTSLNEQFF
TGTGCCAGCAGTTGGACTAGCTTGAATGAGCAGTTCTTC
>TRBD1|TRBJ2-7|few|TRBV7-9
CASSVRGYSYEQYF
TGTGCCAGCAGCGTCAGGGGGTACTCCTACGAGCAGTACTTC
>NA|TRBJ1-4|once|TRBV4-1
CASSRLGDRYAATNEKLFF
TGCGCCAGCAGCCGACTGGGAGACAGGTACGCGGCAACTAATGAAAAACTGTTTTTT
>TRBD2|TRBJ2-3|NA|TRBV13
CASLRLAGEADTQYF
TGTGCCAGCCTCCGACTAGCGGGAGAGGCAGATACGCAGTATTTT
>NA|TRBJ2-7|NA|TRBV7-9
CASSLDPRGEQYF
TGTGCCAGCAGCTTAGATCCCCGAGGGGAGCAGTACTTC
>TRBD1|TRBJ1-2|few|TRBV28
CASSRQGPYGYTF
TGTGCCAGCAGTCGACAGGGACCCTATGGCTACACCTTC
>TRBD2|TRBJ2-1|few|TRBV2
CASSPGGSYNEQFF
TGTGCCAGCAGTCCCGGGGGGAGCTACAATGAGCAGTTCTTC
>NA|TRBJ2-7|NA|TRBV6-1
CASSETVSYEQYF
TGTGCCAGCAGTGAAACAGTATCCTACGAGCAGTACTTC
>NA|TRBJ2-7|NA|TRBV14
CASSQMIWDKSYEQYF
TGTGCCAGCAGCCAAATGATCTGGGACAAGTCCTACGAGCAGTACTTC
>NA|TRBJ1-5|NA|TRBV5-6
CASSAGGGRNQPQHF
TGTGCCAGCAGCGCGGGGGGGGGAAGAAATCAGCCCCAGCATTTT
>NA|TRBJ2-1|NA|TRBV9
CASSFSLSSYNEQFF
TGTGCCAGCAGCTTCTCTTTGAGCTCCTACAATGAGCAGTTCTTC
>TRBD2|TRBJ2-7|NA|TRBV14
CASSQLTSGVYEQYF
TGTGCCAGCAGCCAACTCACTAGCGGCGTTTACGAGCAGTACTTC
>NA|TRBJ2-1|NA|TRBV29-1
CSGRTDFNEQFF
TGCAGCGGTCGGACAGATTTCAATGAGCAGTTCTTC
>TRBD1|TRBJ2-7|NA|TRBV4-1
CASSQSPQGAPYEQYF
TGCGCCAGCAGCCAGTCCCCACAGGGGGCTCCCTACGAGCAGTACTTC
>NA|TRBJ1-2|NA|TRBV18
CASSPDRDYGYTF
TGTGCCAGCTCACCAGACAGAGACTATGGCTACACCTTC
>NA|TRBJ2-1|once|TRBV11-3
CASSRGTTLYNEQFF
TGTGCCAGCAGCCGAGGGACAACCCTCTACAATGAGCAGTTCTTC
>NA|TRBJ2-2|NA|TRBV5-4
CASSLGRPSAGELFF
TGTGCCAGCAGCTTGGGTCGGCCTAGCGCCGGGGAGCTGTTTTTT
>NA|TRBJ1-2|NA|TRBV5-1
CASSFGQNLLNYGYTF
TGCGCCAGCAGCTTCGGACAGAACCTTTTAAACTATGGCTACACCTTC
>TRBD2|TRBJ2-2|NA|TRBV10-1
CASSESRLAGGSRTGELFF
TGCGCCAGCAGTGAGTCGAGGCTAGCGGGAGGGTCCCGGACCGGGGAGCTGTTTTTT
>NA|TRBJ1-2|NA|TRBV10-2
CASSVRNYGYTF
TGCGCCAGCAGTGTTCGGAACTATGGCTACACCTTC
>TRBD1|TRBJ1-2|NA|TRBV10-3
CAISGGQGGYTF
TGTGCCATCAGCGGGGGACAGGGAGGCTACACCTTC
>NA|TRBJ2-7|NA|TRBV7-9
CASSPSSSSYEQYF
TGTGCCAGCAGCCCGTCATCCAGCTCCTACGAGCAGTACTTC
>TRBD2|TRBJ2-1|NA|TRBV5-1
CASSNPAGTNPNEQFF
TGCGCCAGCAGCAACCCCGCCGGGACTAATCCCAATGAGCAGTTCTTC
>TRBD1|TRBJ2-7|NA|TRBV9
CASSVGGTVTYEQYF
TGTGCCAGCAGCGTAGGAGGGACAGTTACCTACGAGCAGTACTTC
>NA|TRBJ1-2|NA|TRBV19
CASSIGQGGYGYTF
TGTGCCAGTAGTATAGGACAAGGAGGCTATGGCTACACCTTC
>NA|TRBJ2-7|NA|TRBV6-1
CASSVYLQGYEQYF
TGTGCCAGCAGTGTCTACCTACAGGGTTACGAGCAGTACTTC
>NA|TRBJ2-7|NA|TRBV11-2
CASSPYGIEQYF
TGTGCCAGCAGCCCGTATGGCATCGAGCAGTACTTC
>TRBD2|TRBJ2-7|NA|TRBV5-1
CASSLSSATSVYEQYF
TGCGCCAGCAGCTTGTCTTCCGCGACTAGCGTCTACGAGCAGTACTTC
>TRBD1|TRBJ1-3|NA|TRBV28
CASSFVGQGFGNTIYF
TGTGCCAGCAGTTTCGTGGGACAGGGCTTTGGAAACACCATATATTTT
>NA|TRBJ1-2|NA|TRBV15
CATSRMPGNSYGYTF
TGTGCCACCAGCAGAATGCCAGGGAATAGCTATGGCTACACCTTC
>TRBD1|TRBJ2-7|NA|TRBV11-2
CASSLAGTASSYEQYF
TGTGCCAGCAGCTTAGCCGGGACAGCCAGCTCCTACGAGCAGTACTTC